Each of the 2 T cell receptor beta chains below was sequenced from the same sample in a study of T cell clonality in common variable immunodeficiency. Study-wide points: Reportedly, TCR beta sequences from common variable immunodeficiency showed fewer deletions and N-nucleotide insertions.

Antigens for these TCRs are unknown. Sequencing was performed with immunoSEQ multiplex PCR; in TCRdb, only in-frame clones are kept and a portion is missing. The record shows fewer than 7,000 clones for this sample, with no singletons present. Input material: peripheral blood mononuclear cells. Every receptor here comes from a human donor with common variable immunodeficiency.

This clone was seen only a few times. The sequence runs out 3 residues before the end of the CDR3; the remainder is reconstructed from the germline J gene. The chain employs TRBV6-1 and TRBJ1-6; 9 bases are a match to TRBD1. Trimming at V came to 3 bases and at J to 7 bases, leaving 7 bases not matched to a gene. The CDR3 is made up of 16 amino acids. CDR1 MNHNS and CDR2 SASEGT come from the germline V gene. The CDR3 reads CASSEDRGLRNSPLHF. Partial CDR3 DNA: TGTGCCAGCAGTGAGGACAGGGGATTACGAAATTCACCC.

Ten or more counts support this clone. The read ends 3 residues early relative to the CDR3; the germline J gene fills the gap. The V and J genes are TRBV2 and TRBJ2-3, with a weak D call TRBD2 (6 bases). Trimming stripped 2 bases from V and 2 bases from J, with 17 bases between. Germline assignment: CDR1 SNHLY and CDR2 FYNNEI. This CDR3 is 17 amino acids long. The CDR3 DNA, read in part, is TGTGCCAGCAGTGAATCTTTCGAACGGGGGTACACAGATACG. This encodes CASSESFERGYTDT. The full CDR3 protein reads CASSESFERGYTDTQYF.